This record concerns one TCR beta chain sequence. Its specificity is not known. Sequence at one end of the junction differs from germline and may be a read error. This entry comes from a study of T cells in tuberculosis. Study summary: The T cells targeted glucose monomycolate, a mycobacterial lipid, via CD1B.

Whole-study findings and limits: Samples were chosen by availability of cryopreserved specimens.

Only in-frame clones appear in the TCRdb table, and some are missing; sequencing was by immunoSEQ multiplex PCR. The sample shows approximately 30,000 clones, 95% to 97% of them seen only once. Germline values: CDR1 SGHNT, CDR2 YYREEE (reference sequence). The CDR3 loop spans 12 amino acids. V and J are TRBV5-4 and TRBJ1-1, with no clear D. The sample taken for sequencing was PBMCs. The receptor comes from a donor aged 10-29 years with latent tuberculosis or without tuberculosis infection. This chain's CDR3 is CASSYGATEAFF. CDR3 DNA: TGTGCCAGTAGCTACGGAGCCACTGAAGCTTTCTTT.